The 19 T cell receptor beta chains reported below all come from one sample, sequenced in a study of vaccination and CD4 T cells after COVID-19 (dated by TCRdb to between 2020 and 2023). The library was generated by PCR. TCRdb lists the instrument as Illumina iSeq 100. DNA from cultured CD4+ T cells was subjected to TCR sequencing with the Oncomine TCR Beta short-read assay at the Johns Hopkins FTIC core. TCRdb redid the processing of the public reads, applying fastp at Q25 and MiXCR, and retained in-frame beta chains. Rows with one shared CDR3 protein collapse into an entry with the most common genes and DNA. Across this sample there are tens of thousands of distinct CDR3 sequences, with more than 25% seen only once. The ten largest clones represent around 7.4% of the sample. No antigen is known for these receptors. What the time point label conveys for this sample: late sampling 161 to 241 days after vaccination in a few convalescent patients. Sample treatment or condition, as interpreted from the label and publication: approximately nine-day PBMC culture with coronavirus spike peptide pools or control peptides (ViraFEST assay).

The material was CD4+ T cells from blood, cultured in vitro, obtained about 7 months after SARS-CoV-2 vaccination. The receptors were gathered from a human donor who had recovered from COVID-19.

The chain links TRBV7-2 to TRBJ2-7; the match to TRBD2 covers 10 bases. This CDR3 is built from 16 residues. The V gene's germline CDR1 is SGHTA and CDR2 FQGNSA. With 5 bases clipped from V and 5 bases from J, the junction kept 12 bases outside the gene matches. The CDR3 protein is CASSGSGRALLDEQYF. The CDR3 DNA reads as TGTGCCAGCAGCGGAAGCGGGAGGGCCCTCTTGGACGAGCAGTACTTC.

This clonotype has a count of ten or more. J is TRBJ2-1 and V is TRBV27; 7 bases agree with TRBD1. The CDR3 is made up of 16 amino acids. J lost 4 bases, V lost 7 bases, and 13 bases had no gene match. The V gene's germline CDR1 is MNHEY and CDR2 SMNVEV (reference sequence). CDR3 protein: CASTPLRDRRYNEQFF. The CDR3 DNA sequence: TGTGCCAGCACACCCCTCCGGGACAGACGTTACAATGAGCAGTTCTTC.

This clonotype occurred a few times. The chain links TRBV20-1 to TRBJ2-1; 9 bases are shared with TRBD1. CDR3 size: 15 residues. The germline CDR1 and CDR2 sequences are DFQATT and SNEGSKA (reference sequence). J lost 1 base, V lost 4 bases, and 5 bases had no gene match. This CDR3 is CSAMGQGGSYNEQFF. The DNA for the CDR3 is TGCAGTGCTATGGGACAGGGAGGATCCTACAATGAGCAGTTCTTC.

The chain recombines TRBV28 with TRBJ2-3; D perhaps matches TRBD1 (6 bases). This CDR3 has 15 amino acids. Trimming pared 1 base from V and 1 base from J, leaving 9 bases between. Germline loops: CDR1 MDHEN, CDR2 SYDVKM. The CDR3 region is CASSLSGARTDTQYF. CDR3 sequence (DNA): TGTGCCAGCAGTTTATCAGGGGCGCGCACAGATACGCAGTATTTT.

The chain couples TRBV28 to TRBJ2-7; possibly TRBD2 for D (6 bases). CDR3 length: 14 residues. Trimming cost V 4 bases and J 7 bases, with 17 bases left between them. The germline V gene encodes CDR1 MDHEN and CDR2 SYDVKM. This CDR3 is CASSSPHLGGEQYF. The CDR3 DNA reads TGTGCCAGCAGTTCCCCTCACCTGGGAGGTGAGCAGTACTTC.

In this sample, this clonotype turned up a few times. The CDR3 region has the DNA TGTGCCAGCAGGGCGGGACAACACAATCAGCCCCAGCATTTT. Its protein is CASRAGQHNQPQHF. The rearrangement uses TRBV28 and TRBJ1-5; possible D gene TRBD1, 6 bases. Between the trimmed V and J ends, which lost 6 bases and 3 bases, there was a span of 12 bases. This CDR3 is 14 amino acids long. Germline-derived CDR1 and CDR2 are MDHEN and SYDVKM.

The V gene is TRBV7-2, the J gene TRBJ2-7, with a weak D call TRBD1 (7 bases). Looked up from germline, CDR1 is SGHTA and CDR2 is FQGNSA. With 7 bases removed from V and 8 bases from J, the gap between germline ends came to 18 bases. CDR3 length equals 13 residues. CDR3 bases: TGTGCCAGCACCCAGGGGGGACGTTACCAGCAGTACTTC. Translating gives CASTQGGRYQQYF.

J is TRBJ1-3 and V is TRBV20-1; D unresolved. V was shortened by 4 bases and J by 4 bases, with 5 bases between the two germline ends. Per the germline V gene, CDR1 is DFQATT and CDR2 is SNEGSKA (reference sequence). The CDR3 length is 11 residues. The CDR3 loop is CSAMAGNTIYF. In nucleotides, the CDR3 is TGCAGTGCTATGGCAGGAAACACCATATATTTT.

This chain connects TRBV20-1 to TRBJ2-5; D may be TRBD1 (6 bases). V was clipped by 4 bases and J by 2 bases, with 11 bases between them. CDR3 length: 13 residues. Germline lookup yields CDR1 DFQATT and CDR2 SNEGSKA (reference sequence). The CDR3, as DNA: TGCAGTGCTATCGGACAGCCACAAGAGACCCAGTACTTC. It encodes CSAIGQPQETQYF.

The table lists this clonotype with a few counts. J is TRBJ2-7 and V is TRBV6-1; 9 bases fit TRBD1. The junction had 10 bases not matched to a gene; V was cut back by 5 bases and J by 5 bases. This CDR3 region has 15 residues. Per the germline V gene, CDR1 is MNHNS and CDR2 is SASEGT. The CDR3 coding sequence is TGTGCCAGCAGTCTCCCCGGGACAGGGAGCCACGAGCAGTACTTC. Protein: CASSLPGTGSHEQYF.

This clonotype occurred a few times. The chain recombines TRBV6-1 with TRBJ1-1, with a possible D match to TRBD1 (6 bases). With 6 bases removed from V and 7 bases from J, the gap between germline ends came to 12 bases. This CDR3 is built from 12 residues. The V gene's germline CDR1 is MNHNS and CDR2 SASEGT. CDR3: CASSEDRYEAFF. Here the CDR3 DNA reads TGTGCCAGCAGCGAGGACAGATATGAAGCTTTCTTT.

CDR3 nucleotide sequence: TGTGCCAGCAGCCCGACCGAGACAGGGGCCTACAATGAGCAGTTCTTC. Its translation is CASSPTETGAYNEQFF. The chain recombines TRBV28 with TRBJ2-1; 8 bases match TRBD1. This CDR3 contains 16 residues. Losses at the gene ends were 6 bases for V and 2 bases for J; bases not matched to a gene: 9. Germline V gene data show CDR1 as MDHEN and CDR2 as SYDVKM. The full variable domain, in which reference TRBV28 and TRBJ2-1 provide the parts outside the CDR3, is DVKVTQSSRYLVKRTGEKVFLECVQDMDHENMFWYRQDPGLGLRLIYFSYDVKMKEKGDIPEGYSVSREKKERFSLILESASTNQTSMYLCASSPTETGAYNEQFFGPGTRLTVL.

This clonotype was seen a handful of times. The gene calls are TRBV7-9 and TRBJ2-7, with TRBD2 identical over 13 bases. CDR3 length: 16 amino acids. CDR1 is SEHNR and CDR2 is FQNEAQ in the germline V gene (reference sequence). V dropped 5 bases and J dropped 3; count of bases not matched to a gene: 7. The CDR3 here is CASSDPGTSGIYEQYF. The CDR3 DNA sequence: TGTGCCAGCAGCGACCCAGGGACTAGCGGGATCTACGAGCAGTACTTC.

The chain couples TRBV28 to TRBJ2-3; 11 bases match TRBD2. J gave up 7 bases and V 3 bases, and 9 bases lay outside the gene matches. Germline V gene data show CDR1 as MDHEN and CDR2 as SYDVKM. The CDR3 is made up of 16 amino acids. CDR3 coding DNA: TGTGCCAGCAGTTTCCAGACTAGCGGGATTGGGAATACGCAGTATTTT. The encoded protein is CASSFQTSGIGNTQYF.

This clonotype was observed a few times. The rearrangement links TRBV19 to TRBJ1-2; 9 bases are shared with TRBD1. Losses at the gene ends were 9 bases for V and 4 bases for J; bases not matched to a gene: 6. Germline CDR1 LNHDA, CDR2 SQIVND (reference sequence). The CDR3 extends over 13 amino acids. CDR3 nucleotide sequence: TGTGCCAGCGGGACAGGGCAGGGCTATGGCTACACCTTC. It yields the protein CASGTGQGYGYTF.

The chain has TRBV20-1 and TRBJ2-2; tentatively, D is TRBD1 or TRBD2 (6 bases each). Between the trimmed V and J ends, which lost 0 bases and 2 bases, there was a span of 16 bases. Germline V gene sequence: CDR1 DFQATT, CDR2 SNEGSKA (reference sequence). There are 17 residues in the CDR3. The CDR3 region is CSARDQGPTRNTGELFF. The CDR3 coding sequence is TGCAGTGCTAGAGATCAGGGGCCGACTAGAAACACCGGGGAGCTGTTTTTT.

This clonotype was seen only a few times. The gene calls are TRBV7-8 and TRBJ1-2, with D possibly matching TRBD1 (6 bases). V was clipped by 4 bases and J by 0 bases, with 24 bases between them. CDR1 is SGHVS and CDR2 is FQNEAQ in the germline V gene. The CDR3 spans 19 residues. The CDR3 loop is CASSSRGGAGEVANYGYTF. The CDR3 region has the DNA TGTGCCAGCAGCTCTAGGGGCGGGGCAGGGGAGGTTGCTAACTATGGCTACACCTTC.

The chain carries TRBV6-1 and TRBJ1-6; 7 bases line up with TRBD1. Germline V gives CDR1 MNHNS, CDR2 SASEGT. V trimming: 6 bases; J trimming: 6 bases; junction bases outside the gene matches: 8. The CDR3 loop spans 15 amino acids. CDR3 protein: CASSVYRGGNSPLHF. CDR3 coding DNA: TGTGCCAGCAGCGTTTACAGGGGCGGTAATTCACCCCTCCACTTT.

The table lists this clonotype with a few counts. This chain joins TRBV25-1 and TRBJ1-1; D is uncertain. Germline lookup yields CDR1 MGHDK and CDR2 SYGVNS. The CDR3 runs to 15 residues. V gave up 7 bases and J gave up 4 bases, with 19 bases separating them. Written as DNA, the CDR3 is TGTGCCAGCACCCCCGCGGGCGGTTCGGGCACTGAAGCTTTCTTT. Translated, it gives CASTPAGGSGTEAFF.